What follows are 27 T cell receptor beta chains derived from one specimen sequenced in a study of CD8+CD57+ T cells in acquired aplastic anemia. CD8+CD57+ cell expansion had been shown by flow cytometry in patients chosen for sequencing. The study profiled TCR beta VDJ and CDR3 using genomic DNA as template. TCRdb analysed the reads with MiXCR anew, one entry per CDR3 protein. The table has hundreds of thousands of distinct CDR3 sequences, around 33% seen once. The sample comprised sorted CD4+, CD8+, or CD8+CD57+ T cells (not recorded which) from PBMCs. All receptors come from a human donor with aplastic anemia.

This clonotype was counted between two and nine times. This may come from a read error, since a much larger clone is one base off. V is TRBV29-1 and J is TRBJ1-2; 9 bases line up with TRBD1. This CDR3 contains 14 residues. Germline V gene sequence: CDR1 SQVTM, CDR2 ANQGSEA. CDR3 amino acids: CSGRPLDRGYSYTF. DNA for the CDR3: TGCAGCGGCCGACCCCTGGACAGGGGCTATAGCTACACCTTC.

The V gene is TRBV29-1, the J gene TRBJ1-2, with 9 bases matching TRBD1. Germline values: CDR1 SQVTM, CDR2 ANQGSEA. The CDR3 is 13 residues long. The junction had 7 bases not matched to a gene; V was cut back by 7 bases and J by 4 bases. The CDR3 sequence: CSAGDRDGYGYTF. In DNA, the CDR3 is TGCAGCGCGGGGGACAGGGACGGCTATGGCTACACCTTC.

The sample holds many counts of this clonotype. This chain joins TRBV19 and TRBJ1-2; D gene ambiguous. Per germline, CDR1 LNHDA and CDR2 SQIVND (reference sequence). The germline V and J ends were trimmed by 10 bases and 5 bases, with 17 bases remaining between them. The CDR3 consists of 13 residues. The CDR3 DNA is TGTGCCATTAGACCTATCCCCCTTTATGGCTACACCTTC. Its translation is CAIRPIPLYGYTF.

With respect to this clonotype: The final CDR3 position lacks the conserved phenylalanine or tryptophan, pointing to a likely read error. The chain carries TRBV10-3 and TRBJ2-1; TRBD1 matches at 9 bases. V lost 6 bases and J lost 1; bases outside the gene matches: 13. In germline, CDR1 is ENHRY, CDR2 SYGVKD. This CDR3 comprises 18 residues. The CDR3 nucleotides are TGTGCCATCAGGAGACCGGGACAGGGACGTAGTTCCTACAATGAGCAGTTCCTC. Amino acid sequence: CAIRRPGQGRSSYNEQFL.

There are a few counts of this clonotype. The CDR3 DNA follows: TGTGCCAGCAGCTTGGATCAGGCAAACACTGAAGCTTTCTTT. Its translation is CASSLDQANTEAFF. The gene calls are TRBV5-8 and TRBJ1-1; no definite D call. The CDR3 is made up of 14 amino acids. CDR1 is SGHTS and CDR2 is YDEGEE in the germline V gene. V lost 0 bases, J lost 2 bases, and 8 bases lay in between.

The chain joins TRBV2 to TRBJ1-1; TRBD1 agrees at 7 bases. The J segment lost 4 bases and the V segment lost 6 bases, leaving 5 bases of the junction unmatched. The germline V gene encodes CDR1 SNHLY and CDR2 FYNNEI. CDR3 size: 13 residues. In DNA form, the CDR3 reads TGTGCCAGCAGCGTACAGGGGATCACTGAAGCTTTCTTT. Encoded protein: CASSVQGITEAFF.

This clonotype was observed once. V and J are TRBV19 and TRBJ1-4; D is ambiguous. V was clipped by 2 bases and J by 4 bases, with 11 bases between them. CDR3 length equals 15 residues. Germline V gene data show CDR1 as LNHDA and CDR2 as SQIVND (reference sequence). CDR3 residues: CASSILTLNNEKLFF. The CDR3 DNA follows: TGTGCCAGTAGTATACTGACACTCAATAATGAAAAACTGTTTTTT. Full variable domain (outside the CDR3, taken from reference TRBV19 and TRBJ1-4): DGGITQSPKYLFRKEGQNVTLSCEQNLNHDAMYWYRQDPGQGLRLIYYSQIVNDFQKGDIAEGYSVSREKKESFPLTVTSAQKNPTAFYLCASSILTLNNEKLFFGSGTQLSVL.

This clonotype was counted ten times or more. V and J are TRBV2 and TRBJ1-5, with TRBD1 identical over 8 bases. The CDR3 loop spans 15 amino acids. CDR1 and CDR2 from the germline V gene are SNHLY and FYNNEI. V was pared by 7 bases and J by 1 base, with 6 bases of the junction left unmatched. The CDR3 is CASNPGQASNQPQHF. For the CDR3, the DNA is TGTGCCAGCAATCCGGGACAGGCAAGCAATCAGCCCCAGCATTTT.

As for this clonotype: A single base separates this from a much larger clone, so it may be a read error. V usage is TRBV29-1 and J usage is TRBJ2-3, with 7 bases matching TRBD2. CDR1 is SQVTM, CDR2 ANQGSEA, per germline. With V trimmed by 6 bases and J by 4 bases, 10 bases remained unmatched. The CDR3 is 14 amino acids. CDR3 sequence: CSVRERGPSDTQYF. The DNA for the CDR3 is TGCAGCGTCCGAGAGCGGGGACCCTCAGATACGCAGTATTTT.

This clonotype has only a few counts. This chain connects TRBV20-1 to TRBJ2-5; weak D call: TRBD1 (5 bases). The length of the CDR3 is 14 residues. Germline values: CDR1 DFQATT, CDR2 SNEGSKA (reference sequence). The CDR3 sequence: CSLTGRELSETQYF. The DNA for the CDR3 is TGCAGCTTGACGGGCAGGGAATTATCCGAGACCCAGTACTTC.

CDR3 loop: CASTKAAGLGWETQYF. CDR3 DNA: TGTGCCAGCACCAAAGCAGCGGGGCTCGGGTGGGAGACCCAGTACTTC. V and J are TRBV9 and TRBJ2-5; 7 bases map to TRBD2. Trimming cost V 6 bases and J 5 bases; bases outside gene matches: 16. Looked up from germline, CDR1 is SGDLS and CDR2 is YYNGEE. The CDR3 totals 16 residues.

The V call is TRBV7-9, the J call TRBJ1-2; possibly TRBD1 for D (5 bases). The V and J ends lost 8 bases and 6 bases respectively, with 22 bases between them. CDR3 length: 15 residues. Germline-derived CDR1 and CDR2 are SEHNR and FQNEAQ (reference sequence). The CDR3 spells CASSRAEGRGDGYTF. The DNA for the CDR3 is TGTGCCAGCTCCCGTGCTGAGGGACGGGGAGATGGCTACACCTTC.

J is TRBJ2-5 and V is TRBV9; D uncertain. Between the trimmed V and J ends, which lost 4 bases and 9 bases, there was a span of 13 bases. CDR1 and CDR2 (germline): SGDLS, YYNGEE. The CDR3 is made up of 12 amino acids. This CDR3 reads CASSSGRRSQYF. The CDR3 nucleotides are TGTGCCAGCAGCTCCGGGCGTAGGTCCCAGTACTTC.

In this sample, this clonotype turned up a few times. The rearrangement joins TRBV11-2 to TRBJ1-2; a weak D match, TRBD1 (5 bases). The CDR3 has 16 amino acids. V was clipped by 8 bases and J by 4 bases, with 23 bases between them. The germline gives CDR1 SGHAT, CDR2 FQNNGV. The CDR3 bases are TGTGCCAGCCGCAGAACCTGGGACGGCTCTGGCTATGGCTACACCTTC. Its translation: CASRRTWDGSGYGYTF.

Worth noting for this clonotype: This may stem from a read error, because a much larger clone lies one nucleotide away. The chain combines TRBV6-1 with TRBJ1-5, with TRBD1 matching over 9 bases. This CDR3 comprises 14 residues. CDR1 and CDR2 from the germline V gene are MNHNS and SASEGT. The CDR3 protein is CASSVDRGNQPRHF. For the CDR3, the DNA is TGTGCCAGCAGTGTGGACAGGGGTAATCAGCCCCGGCATTTT.

This clonotype was recorded many times. This chain joins TRBV20-1 and TRBJ2-7; maybe TRBD1 (5 bases). Trimming took off 2 bases at V and 7 bases at J, with 6 bases between the two ends. The CDR3 loop spans 10 amino acids. Looked up from germline, CDR1 is DFQATT and CDR2 is SNEGSKA (reference sequence). In DNA, the CDR3 is TGCAGTGCTAGAAAGGGGGAGCAGTACTTC. Translation: CSARKGEQYF.

This clonotype was observed at least ten times. The chain is built from TRBV5-8 and TRBJ2-7; TRBD1 matches at 8 bases. In germline, CDR1 is SGHTS, CDR2 YDEGEE. V lost 0 bases, J lost 7 bases, and 9 bases stayed unmatched. CDR3 length equals 15 residues. CDR3 bases: TGTGCCAGCAGCTTGGAAGGACAGGGAGGTGAGGAGCAGTACTTC. The encoded protein is CASSLEGQGGEEQYF.

To note about this clonotype: It is unclear where the CDR3 begins or ends on the DNA, so no DNA is shown, and the CDR3 is as TCRdb lists it. This CDR3 reads CAWGDGAGERISHF. The chain recombines TRBV7-9 with TRBJ2-7; the table's TRBD1 call for D was not verified on the DNA. Germline loops: CDR1 SEHNR, CDR2 FQNEAQ (reference sequence). The CDR3 adds up to 14 amino acids, both ends counted.

This chain uses TRBV12-5 with TRBJ2-1, with D possibly TRBD1 on 5 matching bases. This CDR3 region has 14 residues. CDR1 is LGHNT and CDR2 is FRNRAP in the germline V gene. V lost 3 bases, J lost 5 bases, and 11 bases lay in between. CDR3 bases: TGTGCTAGTGGTTTCGGTCAGGGAAACAATGAGCAGTTCTTC. Its translation is CASGFGQGNNEQFF.

This clonotype occurred many times. V and J are TRBV15 and TRBJ1-2, with TRBD1 identical over 7 bases. The CDR3 runs to 15 residues. Per the germline V gene, CDR1 is LNHNV and CDR2 is YYDKDF (reference sequence). Trimming took 3 bases from V and 0 from J; bases not matched to a gene: 4. The CDR3 sequence is CATSSATGSNYGYTF. The CDR3 DNA reads TGTGCCACCAGCAGTGCGACAGGGTCTAACTATGGCTACACCTTC.

This clonotype appeared a few times. The chain combines TRBV5-1 with TRBJ2-7, with TRBD2 matching 7 bases. Losses at the gene ends were 2 bases for V and 4 bases for J; bases not matched to a gene: 9. The CDR3 has 15 amino acids. Per germline, CDR1 SGHRS and CDR2 YFSETQ. CDR3 in DNA: TGCGCCAGCAGCTTTGAAGGCGGGAGTTGGTACGAGCAGTACTTC. Encoded protein: CASSFEGGSWYEQYF. Drawing the rest from reference TRBV5-1 and TRBJ2-7, the complete variable domain is KAGVTQTPRYLIKTRGQQVTLSCSPISGHRSVSWYQQTPGQGLQFLFEYFSETQRNKGNFPGRFSGRQFSNSRSEMNVSTLELGDSALYLCASSFEGGSWYEQYFGPGTRLTVT.

The V and J genes are TRBV28 and TRBJ1-3; D unresolved. V lost 6 bases, J lost 0 bases, and 12 bases lay in between. CDR1 is MDHEN and CDR2 is SYDVKM in the germline V gene. The CDR3 sequence is 15 residues long. The CDR3: CASSAQRSSGNTIYF. DNA for the CDR3: TGTGCCAGCAGCGCACAGCGGTCCTCTGGAAACACCATATATTTT.

In its sample, this clonotype was seen many times. This chain links TRBV19 with TRBJ2-2; the match to TRBD1 covers 8 bases. Germline CDR1 LNHDA, CDR2 SQIVND (reference sequence). V shed 7 bases, J shed 6 bases, and the junction held 4 bases outside the gene matches. The CDR3 consists of 13 residues. The CDR3, as DNA: TGTGCCAGTAAGGTGACAGGGGCCGGGGAGCTGTTTTTT. Protein sequence: CASKVTGAGELFF.

The V gene is TRBV20-1, the J gene TRBJ2-7; 14 nucleotides line up with TRBD2. The CDR3 loop spans 18 amino acids. CDR1 DFQATT and CDR2 SNEGSKA come from the germline V gene (reference sequence). The V gene end was trimmed by 0 bases and the J gene end by 2 bases; junction bases not matched to a gene: 9. CDR3 sequence reads: CSARDPTSGRAETYEQYF. The CDR3 DNA follows: TGCAGTGCTAGAGATCCGACTAGCGGGAGGGCTGAGACCTACGAGCAGTACTTC.

The chain has TRBV6-5 and TRBJ1-2; D is possibly TRBD1 (5 bases). The V end was cut by 2 bases, the J end by 8 bases, with 18 bases between. The CDR3 covers 15 residues. CDR1 and CDR2 (germline): MNHEY, SVGAGI. The CDR3 DNA is TGTGCCAGCAGTTACCGGGACGGGAACCTCGCAGGCTACACCTTC. Amino acid sequence: CASSYRDGNLAGYTF.

This clonotype was seen ten or more times. The rearrangement joins TRBV25-1 to TRBJ2-3; no clear D. This CDR3 comprises 15 residues. Trimming stripped 2 bases from V and 2 bases from J, with 11 bases between. Germline CDR1 is MGHDK and CDR2 is SYGVNS. CDR3 sequence: CASSENRGPTDTQYF. The DNA of the CDR3 is TGTGCCAGCAGTGAAAATCGCGGACCCACAGATACGCAGTATTTT.

This clonotype was seen many times. A much larger clone lies a single base off, so this may be a read error. This chain uses TRBV25-1 with TRBJ1-1; D ambiguous. The CDR3 loop spans 12 amino acids. Trimming removed 1 base from V and 0 bases from J, with 0 bases in between. The germline V gene encodes CDR1 MGHDK and CDR2 SYGVNS. CDR3: CASSELNTEAFF. The CDR3 DNA is TGTGCCAGCAGTGAATTGAACACTGAAGCTTTCTTT.